This entry is about one T cell receptor beta chain. Its antigen is undetermined. 5' RACE with UMI labels generated the TRB cDNA libraries. With the 5' RACE reads reprocessed, TCRdb shows one record per CDR3 protein and no DNA. In total, the table holds around 61,000 distinct CDR3 sequences. The sample originates from a study of CXCR3-negative and CXCR3-positive naive CD8 T cells. Whole-study findings and limits: For CXCR3-positive naive cells, TRB CDR3s were more hydrophobic than those of CXCR3-negative naive cells.

The CDR3 is 16 residues long. Among CD8+ T cells, naive ones were CD45RO-CCR7+CD27+CD95-. The TCR originated in a human donor in good health. Some clones in this sample may be carry-over from other donors' samples. The chain carries TRBV12-3 or TRBV12-4 and TRBJ2-3; the D call from TCRdb, TRBD1, cannot be confirmed without DNA. Sample: naive CXCR3+ CD8+ T cells from blood. As to subset: CD45RO-CCR7+CD27+CD95- naive CD8+ T cells expressing CXCR3 (TNR3+). The CDR3 loop is CASAPPRLLNTDAQYF.